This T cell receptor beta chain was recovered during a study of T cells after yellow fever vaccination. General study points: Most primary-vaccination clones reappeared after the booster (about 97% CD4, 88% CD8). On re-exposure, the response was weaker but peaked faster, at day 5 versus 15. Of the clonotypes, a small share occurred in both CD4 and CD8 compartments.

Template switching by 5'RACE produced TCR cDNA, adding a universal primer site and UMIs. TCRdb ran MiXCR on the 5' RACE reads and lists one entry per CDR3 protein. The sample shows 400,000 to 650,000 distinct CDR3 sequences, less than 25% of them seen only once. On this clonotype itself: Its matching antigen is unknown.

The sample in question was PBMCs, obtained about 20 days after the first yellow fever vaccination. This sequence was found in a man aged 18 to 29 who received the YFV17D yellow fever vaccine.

CDR3 in amino acids: CASSLGGLGDGYTF. For the CDR3, the DNA is TGCGCCAGCAGCTTGGGAGGTCTAGGGGACGGCTACACCTTC. V usage is TRBV5-1 and J usage is TRBJ1-2; D is possibly TRBD1 (5 bases). The CDR3 consists of 14 residues. Germline V lookup: CDR1 SGHRS, CDR2 YFSETQ. Trimming shortened V by 0 bases and J by 8 bases, and 14 bases separated the two germline ends.